The 10 T cell receptor beta chains given below trace back to one sample, sequenced in a study of T cells in Graves' hyperthyroidism and ophthalmopathy. Regions amplified from RNA transcripts were the TCR beta CDR3 regions. The HTBI primer set was used in a first-round RT-PCR of the TCR CDR3. TCRdb re-called the multiplex PCR reads with MiXCR, one entry per CDR3 protein. The sample includes about 840,000 distinct CDR3 sequences, about two fifths of them seen just once. The sample consisted of blood. These receptor sequences come from a man aged 18 to 30 with Graves' hyperthyroidism.

This clonotype was observed a handful of times. The chain uses TRBV12-3 or TRBV12-4 and TRBJ2-5, with 9 bases identical to TRBD2. The V gene end was trimmed by 4 bases and the J gene end by 4 bases; junction bases not matched to a gene: 7. CDR3 length: 15 amino acids. DNA of the CDR3: TGTGCCAGCAGTTATTGGGCGGGAGGGCTAGAGACCCAGTACTTC. Translating it yields CASSYWAGGLETQYF.

The table lists this clonotype with many counts. The rearrangement links TRBV29-1 to TRBJ1-1; a weak D match, TRBD1 (6 bases). The CDR3 has 14 amino acids. Trimming cost V 8 bases and J 0 bases, with 16 bases left between them. The V gene's germline CDR1 is SQVTM and CDR2 ANQGSEA. The CDR3 sequence is CSTRTDVMNTEAFF. The CDR3 region has the DNA TGCAGCACCCGGACAGACGTTATGAACACTGAAGCTTTCTTT.

The CDR3 protein is CASSTGPDYEQYF. The CDR3 nucleotides read TGCGCCAGCAGCACGGGGCCTGACTACGAGCAGTACTTC. The chain uses TRBV5-1 and TRBJ2-7; either TRBD1 or TRBD2 may supply D (5 bases each). The CDR3 length is 13 residues. V was trimmed by 4 bases and J by 3 bases, leaving 11 bases between them. In germline, CDR1 is SGHRS, CDR2 YFSETQ.

The genes are TRBV25-1 and TRBJ1-6; D unresolved. The CDR3 is 14 residues long. The germline V and J ends were trimmed by 7 bases and 6 bases, with 13 bases remaining between them. The germline CDR1 and CDR2 sequences are MGHDK and SYGVNS. CDR3 residues: CASTRLEINSPLHF. The CDR3 DNA reads TGTGCCAGCACCCGTTTAGAGATTAATTCACCCCTCCACTTT. Supplemented by reference TRBV25-1 and TRBJ1-6, the full variable domain reads EADIYQTPRYLVIGTGKKITLECSQTMGHDKMYWYQQDPGMELHLIHYSYGVNSTEKGDLSSESTVSRIRTEHFPLTLESARPSHTSQYLCASTRLEINSPLHFGNGTRLTVT.

This clonotype was picked up one time. The rearrangement joins TRBV20-1 to TRBJ2-7; weak D call: TRBD2 (6 bases). Germline-derived CDR1 and CDR2 are DFQATT and SNEGSKA (reference sequence). Trimming left V 6 bases short and J 0 bases short, with 18 bases between. The CDR3 has 15 amino acids. The DNA for the CDR3 is TGCAGTGCCCCTGGAAACGGGGGACGCTCCTACGAGCAGTACTTC. This gives the protein CSAPGNGGRSYEQYF.

This clonotype was found a few times. The J gene is TRBJ1-4, the V gene TRBV7-8; D is unclear. V gave up 5 bases and J gave up 9 bases, with 10 bases separating them. The CDR3 spans 12 residues. CDR1 and CDR2 (germline): SGHVS, FQNEAQ. CDR3 nucleotide sequence: TGTGCCAGCAGCCAAGACACCAAAAAACTGTTTTTT. This translates into CASSQDTKKLFF.

This clonotype has just a few counts. V is TRBV12-3 or TRBV12-4 and J is TRBJ1-5; no clear D gene. This CDR3 region has 17 residues. Trimming removed 3 bases at V and 5 bases at J, with 20 bases between. CDR3 sequence (DNA): TGTGCCAGCAGTTTTCTAAGAACCGCACAACGGGATCAGCCCCAGCATTTT. It translates to CASSFLRTAQRDQPQHF.

This clonotype was seen at least ten times. V and J are TRBV25-1 and TRBJ2-5; 10 bases fit TRBD2. J gave up 5 bases and V 9 bases, and 9 bases lay outside the gene matches. From germline, CDR1 is MGHDK and CDR2 SYGVNS. The CDR3 runs to 14 residues. This CDR3 reads CARGQAGGVETQYF. The DNA for the CDR3 is TGTGCCAGGGGTCAAGCGGGGGGGGTGGAGACCCAGTACTTC.

This clonotype was observed at least ten times. This chain links TRBV7-9 with TRBJ1-5, with 7 bases lining up with TRBD1. From germline, CDR1 is SEHNR and CDR2 FQNEAQ (reference sequence). With 2 bases clipped from V and 11 bases from J, the junction kept 9 bases outside the gene matches. The CDR3 contains 14 residues. In DNA form, the CDR3 reads TGTGCCAGCAGCTTAAGGGGACAGCTTGCTTCCCAGCATTTT. This sequence encodes CASSLRGQLASQHF.

The rearrangement links TRBV20-1 to TRBJ2-5, with 9 bases lining up with TRBD2. V was clipped by 1 base and J by 5 bases; unmatched bases: 8. This CDR3 comprises 15 residues. In germline, CDR1 is DFQATT, CDR2 SNEGSKA (reference sequence). Written as DNA, the CDR3 is TGCAGTGCTAGAGCGGGAGCGGGGGGCCAGGAGACCCAGTACTTC. As protein: CSARAGAGGQETQYF.